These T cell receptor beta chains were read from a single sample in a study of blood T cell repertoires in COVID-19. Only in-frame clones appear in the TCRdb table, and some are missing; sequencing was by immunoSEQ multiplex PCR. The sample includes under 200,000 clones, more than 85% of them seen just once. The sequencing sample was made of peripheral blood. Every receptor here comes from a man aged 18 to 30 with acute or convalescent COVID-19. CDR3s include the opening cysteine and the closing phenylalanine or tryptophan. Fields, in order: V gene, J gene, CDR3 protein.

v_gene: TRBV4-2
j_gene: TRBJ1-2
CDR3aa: CASSQQDRGSYTF

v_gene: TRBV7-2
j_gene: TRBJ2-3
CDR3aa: CASSFYGTYFTDTQYF

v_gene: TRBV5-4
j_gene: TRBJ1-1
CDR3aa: CASSPRGPQGGTEAFF

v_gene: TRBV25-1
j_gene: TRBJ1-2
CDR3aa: CASSEYGPGGNYGYTF

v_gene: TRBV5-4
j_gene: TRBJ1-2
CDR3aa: CASSYDRVGLVGYTF

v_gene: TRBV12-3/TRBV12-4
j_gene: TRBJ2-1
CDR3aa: CASRTGYYNEQFF

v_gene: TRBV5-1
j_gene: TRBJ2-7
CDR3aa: CASSLGGDEQYF

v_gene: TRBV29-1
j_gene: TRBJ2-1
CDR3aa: CSVGRGGPSYNEQFF

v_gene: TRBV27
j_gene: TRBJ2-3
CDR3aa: CASSFPSGGAVDTQYF

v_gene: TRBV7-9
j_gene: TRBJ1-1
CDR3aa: CASSRPMRENTEAFF

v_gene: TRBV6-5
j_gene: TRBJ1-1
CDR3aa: CASSLDPDPRNTEAFF

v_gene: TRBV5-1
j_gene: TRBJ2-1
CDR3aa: CASALETSVYNEQFF

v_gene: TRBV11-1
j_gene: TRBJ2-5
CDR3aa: CASSFPGAQETQYF

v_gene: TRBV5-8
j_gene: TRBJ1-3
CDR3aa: CASRSGGVTGNTIYF

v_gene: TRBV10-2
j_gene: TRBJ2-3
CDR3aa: CASSESTVSTDTQYF

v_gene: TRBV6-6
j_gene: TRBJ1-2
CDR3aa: CASSYGQNYGYTF

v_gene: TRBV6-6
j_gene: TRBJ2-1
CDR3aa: CAASRGSDEQFF

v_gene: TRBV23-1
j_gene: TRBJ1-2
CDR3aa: CASSQAKQGIGNYGYTF

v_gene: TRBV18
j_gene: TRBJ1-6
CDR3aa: CASSPGSGVSSPLHF

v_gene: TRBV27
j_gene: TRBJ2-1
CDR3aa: CASSFLPSGGRNEQFF

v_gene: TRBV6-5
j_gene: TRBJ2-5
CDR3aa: CASRPRLAGETQYF

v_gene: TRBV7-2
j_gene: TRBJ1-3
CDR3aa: CASSYKGAGNTIYF

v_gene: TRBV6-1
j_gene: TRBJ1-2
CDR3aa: CASSDGGYGYTF

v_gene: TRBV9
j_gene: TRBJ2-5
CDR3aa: CASSGTTSFSRGQETQYF

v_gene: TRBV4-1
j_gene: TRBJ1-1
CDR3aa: CASSHGGTGAEAFF

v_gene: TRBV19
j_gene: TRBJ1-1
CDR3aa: CASSIKAGTNTEAFF

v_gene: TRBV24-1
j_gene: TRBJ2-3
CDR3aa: CATSDFGDTDTQYF

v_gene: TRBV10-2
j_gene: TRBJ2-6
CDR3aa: CASSESRAGANVLTF

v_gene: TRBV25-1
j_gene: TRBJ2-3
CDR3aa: CASSEWGSGGEAQYF

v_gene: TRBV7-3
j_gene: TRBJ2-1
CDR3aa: CASSPTSYVNNEQFF

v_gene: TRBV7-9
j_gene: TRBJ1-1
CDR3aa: CASSLVGQGAGEAFF

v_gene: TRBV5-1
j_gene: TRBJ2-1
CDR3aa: CASSLGLAGEPSFIENEQFF

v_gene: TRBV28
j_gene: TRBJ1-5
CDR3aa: CASSLHRDGQPQHF

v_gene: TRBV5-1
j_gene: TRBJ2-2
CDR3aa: CASRVRVATGELFF

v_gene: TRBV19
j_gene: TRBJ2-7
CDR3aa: CASSIGSSYEQYF

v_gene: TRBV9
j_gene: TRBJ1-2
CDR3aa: CASSALPGTSGGYTF

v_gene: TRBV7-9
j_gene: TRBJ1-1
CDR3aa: CASSSGQGNTEAFF

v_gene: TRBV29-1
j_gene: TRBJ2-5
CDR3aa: CSANRRVERYQETQYF

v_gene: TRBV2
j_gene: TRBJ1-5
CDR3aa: CASRGQGNQPQHF

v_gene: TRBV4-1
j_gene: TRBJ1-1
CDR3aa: CASSRPGQNTEAFF

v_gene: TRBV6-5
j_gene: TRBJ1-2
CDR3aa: CASSFEANYGYTF

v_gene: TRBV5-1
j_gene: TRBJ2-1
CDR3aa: CASNSLQGASEQFF

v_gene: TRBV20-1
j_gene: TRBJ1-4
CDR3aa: CSAASGEKLFF

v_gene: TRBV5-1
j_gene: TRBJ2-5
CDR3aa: CASSTGQGRETQYF

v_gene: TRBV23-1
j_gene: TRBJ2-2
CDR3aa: CASSQVDGDRELGGELFF

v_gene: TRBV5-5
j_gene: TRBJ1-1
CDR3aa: CASSFQGFDSQNTEAFF

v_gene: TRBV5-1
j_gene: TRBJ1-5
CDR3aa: CASSSGGGVGQPQHF

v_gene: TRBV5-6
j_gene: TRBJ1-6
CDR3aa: CASSLVAGGQHNSPLHF

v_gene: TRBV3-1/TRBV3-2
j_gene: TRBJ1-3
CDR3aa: CASSQDLRSGNTIYF

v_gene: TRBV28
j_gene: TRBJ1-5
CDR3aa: CASSDWDRNSNQPQHF

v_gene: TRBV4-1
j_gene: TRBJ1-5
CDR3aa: CASSQVRLDQPQHF

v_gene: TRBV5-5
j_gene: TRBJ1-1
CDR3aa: CASRLRTMNTEAFF

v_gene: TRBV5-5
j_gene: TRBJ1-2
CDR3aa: CASSLSSDRGFYGYTF

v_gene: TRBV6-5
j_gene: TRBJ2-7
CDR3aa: CASILQEPSYEQYF

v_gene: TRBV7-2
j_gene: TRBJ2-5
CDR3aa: CASSLTGGFAETQYF

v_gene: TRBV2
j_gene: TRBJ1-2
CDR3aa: CASSMKGQGPGYTF

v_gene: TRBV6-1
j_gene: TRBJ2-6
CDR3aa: CASSELDRRTSGANVLTF

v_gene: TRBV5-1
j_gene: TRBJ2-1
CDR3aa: CASSFDSYNEQFF

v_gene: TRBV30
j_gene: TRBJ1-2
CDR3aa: CAWSLQGYYGYTF